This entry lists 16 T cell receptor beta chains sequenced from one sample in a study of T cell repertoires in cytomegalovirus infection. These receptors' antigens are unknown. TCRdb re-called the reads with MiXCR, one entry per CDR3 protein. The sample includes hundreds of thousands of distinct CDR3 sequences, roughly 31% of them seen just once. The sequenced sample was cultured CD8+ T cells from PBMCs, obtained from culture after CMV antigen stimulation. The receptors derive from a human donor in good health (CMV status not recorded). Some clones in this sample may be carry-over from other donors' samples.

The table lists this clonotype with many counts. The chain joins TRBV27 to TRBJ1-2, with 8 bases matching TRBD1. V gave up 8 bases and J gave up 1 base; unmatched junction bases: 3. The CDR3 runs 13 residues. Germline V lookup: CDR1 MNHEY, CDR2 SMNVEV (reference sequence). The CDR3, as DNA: TGTGCCAGCTCAGGGGGCTATAACTATGGCTACACCTTC. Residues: CASSGGYNYGYTF.

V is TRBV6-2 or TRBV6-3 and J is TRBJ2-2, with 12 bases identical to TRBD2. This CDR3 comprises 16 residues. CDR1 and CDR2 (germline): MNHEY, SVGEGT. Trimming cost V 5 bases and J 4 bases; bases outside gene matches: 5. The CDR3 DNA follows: TGTGCCAGCAGTCGACTAGCGGGGGAGTTCACCGGGGAGCTGTTTTTT. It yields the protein CASSRLAGEFTGELFF.

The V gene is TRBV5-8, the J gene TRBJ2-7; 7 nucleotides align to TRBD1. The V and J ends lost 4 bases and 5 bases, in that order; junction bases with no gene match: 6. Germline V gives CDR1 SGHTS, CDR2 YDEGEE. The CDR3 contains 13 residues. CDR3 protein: CASSDRQGDEQYF. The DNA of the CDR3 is TGTGCCAGCAGCGACAGACAGGGTGACGAGCAGTACTTC.

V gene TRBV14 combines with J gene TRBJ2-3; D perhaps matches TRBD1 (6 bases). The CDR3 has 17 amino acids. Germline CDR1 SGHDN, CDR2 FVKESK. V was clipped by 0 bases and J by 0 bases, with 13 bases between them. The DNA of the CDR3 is TGTGCCAGCAGCCAAGAGTTTGTGGGGGCTAGCACAGATACGCAGTATTTT. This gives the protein CASSQEFVGASTDTQYF.

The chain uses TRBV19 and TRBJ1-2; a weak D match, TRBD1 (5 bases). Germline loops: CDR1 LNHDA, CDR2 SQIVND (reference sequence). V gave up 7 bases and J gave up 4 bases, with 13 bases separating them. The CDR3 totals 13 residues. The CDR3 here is CASTSRDFYGYTF. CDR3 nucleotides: TGTGCCAGTACATCCCGGGACTTCTATGGCTACACCTTC.

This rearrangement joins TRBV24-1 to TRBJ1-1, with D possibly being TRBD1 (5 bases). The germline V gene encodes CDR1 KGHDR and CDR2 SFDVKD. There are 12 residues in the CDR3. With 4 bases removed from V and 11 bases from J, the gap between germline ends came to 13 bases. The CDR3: CATSDPGGKAFF. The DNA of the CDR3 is TGTGCCACCAGTGACCCCGGGGGGAAGGCTTTCTTT.

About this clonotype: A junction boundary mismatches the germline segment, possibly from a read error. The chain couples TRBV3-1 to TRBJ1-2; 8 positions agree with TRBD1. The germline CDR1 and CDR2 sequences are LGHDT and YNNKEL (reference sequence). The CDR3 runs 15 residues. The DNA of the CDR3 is TGTGCCAGCAACCAAGCGGGACAGGAAATCTATGGCTACACCTTC. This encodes CASNQAGQEIYGYTF. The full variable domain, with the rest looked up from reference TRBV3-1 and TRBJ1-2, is DTAVSQTPKYLVTQMGNDKSIKCEQNLGHDTMYWYKQDSKKFLKIMFSYNNKELIINETVPNRFSPKSPDKAHLNLHINSLELGDSAVYFCASNQAGQEIYGYTFGSGTRLTVV.

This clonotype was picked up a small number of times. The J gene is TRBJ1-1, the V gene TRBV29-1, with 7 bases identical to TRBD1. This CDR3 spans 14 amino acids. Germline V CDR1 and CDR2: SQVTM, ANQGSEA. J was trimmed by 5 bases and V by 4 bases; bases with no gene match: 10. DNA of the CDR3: TGCAGCGTTGCCCGACAGGGAAGGATTACTGAAGCTTTCTTT. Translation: CSVARQGRITEAFF.

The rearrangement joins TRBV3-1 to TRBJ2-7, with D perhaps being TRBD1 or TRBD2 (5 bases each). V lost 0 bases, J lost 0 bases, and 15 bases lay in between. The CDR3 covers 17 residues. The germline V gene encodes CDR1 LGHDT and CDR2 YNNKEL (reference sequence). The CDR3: CASSQERGDLLSYEQYF. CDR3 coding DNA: TGTGCCAGCAGCCAAGAACGAGGGGATCTCCTCTCCTACGAGCAGTACTTC.

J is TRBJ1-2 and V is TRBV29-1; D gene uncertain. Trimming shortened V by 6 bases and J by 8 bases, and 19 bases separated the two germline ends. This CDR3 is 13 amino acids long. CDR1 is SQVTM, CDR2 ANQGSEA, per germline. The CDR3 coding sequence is TGCAGCGTCCCGGGCCTCTCTGAGGAGGGCTACACCTTC. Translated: CSVPGLSEEGYTF. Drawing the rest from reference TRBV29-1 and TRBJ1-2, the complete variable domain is SAVISQKPSRDICQRGTSLTIQCQVDSQVTMMFWYRQQPGQSLTLIATANQGSEATYESGFVIDKFPISRPNLTFSTLTVSNMSPEDSSIYLCSVPGLSEEGYTFGSGTRLTVV.

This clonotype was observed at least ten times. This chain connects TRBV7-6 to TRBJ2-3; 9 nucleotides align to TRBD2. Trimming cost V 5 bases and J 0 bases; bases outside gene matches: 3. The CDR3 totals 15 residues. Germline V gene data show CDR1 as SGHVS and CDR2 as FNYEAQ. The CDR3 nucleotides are TGTGCCAGCAGCAGACTAGCGGTTAGCACAGATACGCAGTATTTT. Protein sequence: CASSRLAVSTDTQYF.

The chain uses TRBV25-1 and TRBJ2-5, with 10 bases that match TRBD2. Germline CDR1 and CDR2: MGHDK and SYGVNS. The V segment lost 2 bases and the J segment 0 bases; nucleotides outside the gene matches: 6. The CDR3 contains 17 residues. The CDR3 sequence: CASSELAGEKYQETQYF. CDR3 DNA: TGTGCCAGCAGTGAACTAGCGGGGGAAAAATACCAAGAGACCCAGTACTTC.

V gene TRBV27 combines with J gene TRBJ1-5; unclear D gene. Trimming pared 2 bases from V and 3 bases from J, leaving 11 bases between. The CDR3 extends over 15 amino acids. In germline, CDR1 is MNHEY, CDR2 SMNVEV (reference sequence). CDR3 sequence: CASSLPRDNNQPQHF. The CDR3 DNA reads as TGTGCCAGCAGTTTACCCCGGGATAACAATCAGCCCCAGCATTTT.

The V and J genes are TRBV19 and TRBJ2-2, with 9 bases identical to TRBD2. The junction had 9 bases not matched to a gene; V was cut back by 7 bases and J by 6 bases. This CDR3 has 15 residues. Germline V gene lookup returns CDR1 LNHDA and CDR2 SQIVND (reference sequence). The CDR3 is CASTGLAASPGELFF. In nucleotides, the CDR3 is TGTGCCAGTACGGGACTAGCAGCTTCACCCGGGGAGCTGTTTTTT.

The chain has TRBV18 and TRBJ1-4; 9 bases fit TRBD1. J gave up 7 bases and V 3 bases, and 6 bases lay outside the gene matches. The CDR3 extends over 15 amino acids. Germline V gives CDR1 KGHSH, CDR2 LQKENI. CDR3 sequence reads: CASSPSGTGPEKLFF. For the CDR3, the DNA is TGTGCCAGCTCACCCTCCGGGACAGGGCCTGAAAAACTGTTTTTT.

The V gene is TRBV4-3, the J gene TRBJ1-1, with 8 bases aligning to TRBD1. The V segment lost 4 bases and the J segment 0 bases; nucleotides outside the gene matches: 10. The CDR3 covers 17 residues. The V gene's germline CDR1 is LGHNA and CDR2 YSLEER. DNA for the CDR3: TGCGCCAGCAGCCGAATTACCAGGGGGCCGATGAACACTGAAGCTTTCTTT. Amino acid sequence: CASSRITRGPMNTEAFF.